This is a list of T cell receptor beta chains from one sample in a study of cytomegalovirus exposure and HLA in healthy donors. The assay was immunoSEQ multiplex PCR, and TCRdb's table has in-frame clones only and misses some. Of roughly 160,000 clones listed, around four fifths are singletons. The sample was PBMCs. These receptors originate from a woman aged 45-65 years in good health and CMV-seropositive. Both conserved end residues are part of each CDR3. D genes are given only for firm matches. Some rows have no size entry. The others give once, few or many, or a class for an expanded clone.

>-|-|TRBJ1-6|TRBV10-3
CAIHIGGDSPLHF
TGTGCCATCCACATCGGGGGGGATTCACCCCTCCACTTT
>-|-|TRBJ1-2|TRBV9
CASSVTGYGGYTF
TGTGCCAGCAGCGTAACAGGGTATGGTGGCTACACCTTC
>-|TRBD1|TRBJ1-3|TRBV7-9
CASSDRGQGNTIYF
TGTGCCAGCAGCGACAGGGGGCAAGGAAACACCATATATTTT
>-|TRBD1|TRBJ1-1|TRBV18
CASSPLAGQLEAFF
TGTGCCAGCTCACCACTTGCGGGACAGCTTGAAGCTTTCTTT
>few|-|TRBJ1-4|TRBV7-9
CASSLGLGGLFF
TGTGCCAGCAGCTTAGGGTTGGGGGGACTGTTTTTT
>-|-|TRBJ1-2|TRBV18
CASSPLRDGYTF
TGTGCCAGCTCACCACTGCGGGATGGCTACACCTTC
>once|TRBD1|TRBJ1-2|TRBV6-1
CASSALRQGRNYGYTF
TGTGCCAGCAGTGCCCTAAGACAGGGGAGGAACTATGGCTACACCTTC
>once|TRBD2|TRBJ2-3|TRBV30
CAWTWRGAHTQYF
TGTGCCTGGACTTGGCGGGGGGCCCATACGCAGTATTTT
>-|-|TRBJ1-4|TRBV5-4
CASSLVEQGNEKLFF
TGTGCCAGCAGCTTGGTGGAACAGGGAAACGAAAAACTGTTTTTT
>-|TRBD1|TRBJ2-2|TRBV7-2
CASSLRTGMWTGELFF
TGTGCCAGCAGCTTGCGGACAGGGATGTGGACCGGGGAGCTGTTTTTT
>few|-|TRBJ1-1|TRBV7-8
CASSLEARVNTEAFF
TGTGCCAGCAGCTTAGAGGCACGGGTGAACACTGAAGCTTTCTTT
>-|-|TRBJ1-5|TRBV2
CASSDSSNQPQHF
TGTGCCAGCAGTGACAGTAGCAATCAGCCCCAGCATTTT
>-|-|TRBJ1-5|TRBV9
CASSPGVLSNQPQHF
TGTGCCAGCAGCCCAGGGGTTCTGAGCAATCAGCCCCAGCATTTT
>few|-|TRBJ1-2|TRBV9
CASSARWTALGYTF
TGTGCCAGCAGCGCTCGGTGGACTGCCCTCGGCTACACCTTC
>-|-|TRBJ1-5|TRBV7-3
CASSPKARGRDQPQHF
TGTGCCAGCAGCCCAAAGGCGAGGGGGAGGGATCAGCCCCAGCATTTT